Following are 3 T cell receptor beta chains from one sample sequenced in a study of blood T cells in healthy people across ages. The use of a sample-barcoded 5' primer and a J-beta primer mix characterized a second PCR of roughly 7 to 11 cycles. One entry per CDR3 protein, called by TCRdb with MiXCR from the 5' RACE reads. The table records fewer than 900,000 distinct CDR3 sequences, roughly 47% of them present only once. The sample taken for sequencing was blood. The receptor set was obtained from a woman aged 55-70 years in good health.

The J gene is TRBJ1-2, the V gene TRBV27; 7 nucleotides agree with TRBD1. This CDR3 comprises 15 residues. Germline assignment: CDR1 MNHEY and CDR2 SMNVEV (reference sequence). V lost 5 bases, J lost 0 bases, and 6 bases stayed unmatched. In DNA, the CDR3 is TGTGCCAGCAGTCCCTTGACAGGGACTAACTATGGCTACACCTTC. Translating it yields CASSPLTGTNYGYTF.

The chain has TRBV20-1 and TRBJ1-2, with D unresolved. The ends were cut back, 6 bases at V and 6 bases at J, with 17 bases in the middle. Germline lookup yields CDR1 DFQATT and CDR2 SNEGSKA (reference sequence). CDR3 length: 13 residues. The CDR3 DNA sequence: TGCAGTGCCACCGTTATTATCGCAGATGGCTACACCTTC. Its protein is CSATVIIADGYTF.

Only a few counts were recorded for this clonotype. The chain carries TRBV4-3 and TRBJ2-7; D may be TRBD2 (6 bases). V was cut by 0 bases and J by 9 bases, with 21 bases left in between. This CDR3 has 16 residues. Germline V gene sequence: CDR1 LGHNA, CDR2 YSLEER. CDR3 DNA: TGCGCCAGCAGCCAAGATATTACTAGCAGGAGTAATTGGCAGTACTTC. Encoded protein: CASSQDITSRSNWQYF.